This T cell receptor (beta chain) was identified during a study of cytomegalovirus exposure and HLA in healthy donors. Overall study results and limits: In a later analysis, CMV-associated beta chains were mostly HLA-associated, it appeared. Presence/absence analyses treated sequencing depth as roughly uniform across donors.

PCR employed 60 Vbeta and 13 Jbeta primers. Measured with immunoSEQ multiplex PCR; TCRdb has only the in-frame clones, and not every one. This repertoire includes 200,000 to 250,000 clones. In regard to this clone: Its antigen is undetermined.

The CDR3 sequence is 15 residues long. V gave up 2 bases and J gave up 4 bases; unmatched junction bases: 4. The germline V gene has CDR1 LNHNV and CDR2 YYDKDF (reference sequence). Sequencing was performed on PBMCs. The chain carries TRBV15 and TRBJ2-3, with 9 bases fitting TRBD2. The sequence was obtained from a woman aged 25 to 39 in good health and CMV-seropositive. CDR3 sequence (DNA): TGTGCCACCAGCAGACCGGGACTAGCCCCAGATACGCAGTATTTT. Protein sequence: CATSRPGLAPDTQYF. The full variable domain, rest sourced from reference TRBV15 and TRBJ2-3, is DAMVIQNPRYQVTQFGKPVTLSCSQTLNHNVMYWYQQKSSQAPKLLFHYYDKDFNNEADTPDNFQSRRPNTSFCFLDIRSPGLGDTAMYLCATSRPGLAPDTQYFGPGTRLTVL.